A single sample is the source of the 32 T cell receptor beta chains below, sequenced in a study of blood T cell repertoires in COVID-19. Produced via immunoSEQ multiplex PCR; TCRdb's table is partial and in-frame only. The sample lists about 48,000 clones; 75% to 80% were seen once. What was sequenced was peripheral blood. These receptors all stem from a human donor with active or convalescent COVID-19. The donor label of this sample is uncertain.

The rearrangement uses TRBV14 and TRBJ1-1; D uncertain. Germline CDR1 SGHDN, CDR2 FVKESK. The V and J ends lost 1 base and 2 bases respectively, with 11 bases between them. The CDR3 extends over 15 amino acids. The CDR3: CASSQVGGDNTEAFF. The CDR3 bases are TGTGCCAGCAGCCAAGTCGGAGGAGATAACACTGAAGCTTTCTTT.

This chain links TRBV7-2 with TRBJ2-7; a weak D match, TRBD2 (6 bases). Trimming shortened V by 2 bases and J by 5 bases, and 13 bases separated the two germline ends. The CDR3 is made up of 14 amino acids. The germline V gene has CDR1 SGHTA and CDR2 FQGNSA. CDR3 bases: TGTGCCAGCAGCTTAAAGATCGCGGGAAACGAGCAGTACTTC. Translated, it gives CASSLKIAGNEQYF.

V gene TRBV7-9 combines with J gene TRBJ1-1, with 8 positions matching TRBD1. V lost 2 bases, J lost 6 bases, and 5 bases stayed unmatched. Germline CDR1 is SEHNR and CDR2 is FQNEAQ (reference sequence). CDR3 size: 14 residues. The CDR3, as DNA: TGTGCCAGCAGCTTACAGGGGGCGTCGGCTGAAGCTTTCTTT. Its protein product is CASSLQGASAEAFF. Supplemented by reference TRBV7-9 and TRBJ1-1, the full variable domain reads DTGVSQNPRHKITKRGQNVTFRCDPISEHNRLYWYRQTLGQGPEFLTYFQNEAQLEKSRLLSDRFSAERPKGSFSTLEIQRTEQGDSAMYLCASSLQGASAEAFFGQGTRLTVV.

The chain carries TRBV7-3 and TRBJ2-3; TRBD2 matches 11 bases. This CDR3 spans 17 amino acids. V was pared by 0 bases and J by 1 base, with 3 bases of the junction left unmatched. Germline-derived CDR1 and CDR2 are SGHTA and FQGTGA. CDR3 sequence: CASSLTLAGGGTDTQYF. In DNA, the CDR3 is TGTGCCAGCAGCTTAACCCTAGCGGGAGGCGGCACAGATACGCAGTATTTT.

The rearrangement joins TRBV6-5 to TRBJ1-2; D is uncertain. With 5 bases removed from V and 4 bases from J, the gap between germline ends came to 17 bases. The CDR3 is made up of 15 amino acids. Germline CDR1 and CDR2: MNHEY and SVGAGI. The CDR3 DNA reads TGTGCCAGCAGTCCCGGGAATACATACTCCTATGGCTACACCTTC. This codes for CASSPGNTYSYGYTF.

This sequence joins TRBV2 and TRBJ2-3, with TRBD2 identical over 11 bases. The junction had 3 bases not matched to a gene; V was cut back by 6 bases and J by 4 bases. The germline CDR1 and CDR2 sequences are SNHLY and FYNNEI. The CDR3 is made up of 14 amino acids. DNA for the CDR3: TGTGCCAGCAGGCTAGCGGGAGGATCAGATACGCAGTATTTT. Its protein is CASRLAGGSDTQYF.

The gene calls are TRBV7-8 and TRBJ2-6; 8 positions agree with TRBD1. Germline assignment: CDR1 SGHVS and CDR2 FQNEAQ. V was clipped by 4 bases and J by 4 bases; unmatched bases: 6. The CDR3 spans 16 residues. DNA for the CDR3: TGTGCCAGCAGCTACCGTCAGGGGGCGGGGGCCAACGTCCTGACTTTC. Protein product: CASSYRQGAGANVLTF.

This chain joins TRBV10-3 and TRBJ2-2, with TRBD1 as a possible D gene (5 bases). Germline values: CDR1 ENHRY, CDR2 SYGVKD. This CDR3 comprises 13 residues. V was clipped by 11 bases and J by 5 bases, with 15 bases between them. The CDR3 loop reads CASRVGRTGELFF. As DNA, the CDR3 is TGTGCCTCCAGGGTCGGCCGAACCGGGGAGCTGTTTTTT.

This clone was detected a few times. This chain connects TRBV4-1 to TRBJ1-4; D unresolved. This CDR3 spans 14 amino acids. Per germline, CDR1 MGHRA and CDR2 YSYEKL. V was pared by 1 base and J by 0 bases, with 3 bases between. CDR3 sequence (DNA): TGCGCCAGCAGCCAAGCGGCAACTAATGAAAAACTGTTTTTT. It codes for CASSQAATNEKLFF.

The genes are TRBV5-5 and TRBJ1-3; 9 bases agree with TRBD1. Germline lookup yields CDR1 SGHKS and CDR2 YYEKEE (reference sequence). Unmatched junction bases numbered 7, after V lost 1 base and J lost 2 bases. The CDR3 has 17 residues. CDR3 region: CASSLNLRDRAGNTIYF. As DNA, the CDR3 is TGTGCCAGCAGCTTGAACCTCCGGGACAGGGCTGGAAACACCATATATTTT.

V gene TRBV4-1 combines with J gene TRBJ2-3, with a possible D match to TRBD2 (5 bases). The CDR3 length is 15 residues. The V gene lost 0 bases and the J gene lost 3 bases, with 10 bases spanning the gap. The germline V gene encodes CDR1 MGHRA and CDR2 YSYEKL. The CDR3 region is CASSQEEGFTDTQYF. Here the CDR3 DNA reads TGCGCCAGCAGCCAAGAAGAGGGTTTTACAGATACGCAGTATTTT.

V is TRBV12-5 and J is TRBJ2-1, with D possibly matching TRBD1 (6 bases). CDR1 and CDR2 from the germline V gene are LGHNT and FRNRAP. The ends were cut back, 9 bases at V and 1 base at J, with 13 bases in the middle. This CDR3 spans 14 amino acids. The CDR3 bases are TGTGCTAGCGCCCGGGACATTTCCTACAATGAGCAGTTCTTC. Amino acids: CASARDISYNEQFF.

This chain joins TRBV7-3 and TRBJ2-3; TRBD1 matches at 7 bases. The trim removed 5 bases at V and 7 bases at J, leaving 9 bases unmatched. The germline V gene has CDR1 SGHTA and CDR2 FQGTGA. CDR3 length: 14 residues. The CDR3 is CASSVPGQPHTQYF. CDR3 bases: TGTGCCAGCAGCGTACCGGGACAGCCACATACGCAGTATTTT.

This clone was observed a single time. The V call is TRBV5-6, the J call TRBJ1-6; TRBD1 matches 9 bases. This CDR3 is 13 amino acids long. Germline V lookup: CDR1 SGHDT, CDR2 YYEEEE. Germline trimming cut 5 bases from V and 7 bases from J; bases unmatched to any gene: 1. The CDR3: CASRDRGNSPLHF. CDR3 sequence (DNA): TGTGCCAGCAGAGACAGGGGGAATTCACCCCTCCACTTT.

The V gene is TRBV10-3, the J gene TRBJ1-1; 8 nucleotides line up with TRBD1. The CDR3 is 13 residues long. With V trimmed by 10 bases and J by 4 bases, 8 bases remained unmatched. Germline loops: CDR1 ENHRY, CDR2 SYGVKD. The CDR3 reads CATRGRDGTEAFF. The CDR3, as DNA: TGTGCCACCAGGGGGCGGGACGGCACTGAAGCTTTCTTT.

The chain carries TRBV9 and TRBJ1-6; 7 nucleotides line up with TRBD1. This CDR3 contains 15 residues. J gave up 5 bases and V 3 bases, and 5 bases lay outside the gene matches. Germline lookup yields CDR1 SGDLS and CDR2 YYNGEE. The CDR3 DNA reads as TGTGCCAGCAGCGCTCGGGGGACAGATAATTCACCCCTCCACTTT. Translating it yields CASSARGTDNSPLHF.

This clone was observed a handful of times. V and J are TRBV7-2 and TRBJ2-1; D might be TRBD2 (5 bases). The CDR3 is 14 amino acids. Germline CDR1 and CDR2: SGHTA and FQGNSA. Trimming took off 10 bases at V and 2 bases at J, with 15 bases between the two ends. The CDR3 sequence is CATGYVGTYNEQFF. The DNA of the CDR3 is TGTGCCACCGGGTACGTCGGGACCTACAATGAGCAGTTCTTC.

This chain uses TRBV29-1 with TRBJ2-1; tentatively, D is TRBD2 (6 bases). Looked up from germline, CDR1 is SQVTM and CDR2 is ANQGSEA. V was cut by 4 bases and J by 1 base, with 23 bases left in between. This CDR3 contains 18 residues. This chain's CDR3 is CSVAGGWVGSDSYNEQFF. As DNA, the CDR3 is TGCAGCGTTGCAGGCGGGTGGGTCGGGAGTGATTCCTACAATGAGCAGTTCTTC.

The chain links TRBV7-2 to TRBJ2-7; 8 bases match TRBD2. Germline CDR1 and CDR2: SGHTA and FQGNSA. This CDR3 has 15 amino acids. J gave up 5 bases and V 2 bases, and 8 bases lay outside the gene matches. DNA of the CDR3: TGTGCCAGCAGCTTATTAGGGGCAGCGGGAGACGAGCAGTACTTC. It is translated as CASSLLGAAGDEQYF.

This chain uses TRBV5-1 with TRBJ2-7, with TRBD1 identical over 8 bases. Germline lookup yields CDR1 SGHRS and CDR2 YFSETQ. There are 13 residues in the CDR3. Trimming took 4 bases from V and 3 from J; bases not matched to a gene: 3. The CDR3 coding sequence is TGCGCCAGCAGCAGGACAGGGAACTACGAGCAGTACTTC. It encodes CASSRTGNYEQYF. Using reference TRBV5-1 and TRBJ2-7 for the parts outside the CDR3, the full variable domain is KAGVTQTPRYLIKTRGQQVTLSCSPISGHRSVSWYQQTPGQGLQFLFEYFSETQRNKGNFPGRFSGRQFSNSRSEMNVSTLELGDSALYLCASSRTGNYEQYFGPGTRLTVT.

This clone was observed a single time. The genes are TRBV30 and TRBJ2-7; D is unresolved. CDR3 length equals 14 residues. V was clipped by 3 bases and J by 1 base, with 13 bases between them. Germline assignment: CDR1 GTSNPN and CDR2 SVGIG (reference sequence). CDR3 sequence: CAWSASLFSYEQYF. In DNA, the CDR3 is TGTGCCTGGAGCGCCAGTCTTTTTTCCTACGAGCAGTACTTC. The full variable domain, with the rest looked up from reference TRBV30 and TRBJ2-7, is SQTIHQWPATLVQPVGSPLSLECTVEGTSNPNLYWYRQAAGRGLQLLFYSVGIGQISSEVPQNLSASRPQDRQFILSSKKLLLSDSGFYLCAWSASLFSYEQYFGPGTRLTVT.

V gene TRBV9 combines with J gene TRBJ2-3; 12 positions match TRBD2. V was clipped by 0 bases and J by 0 bases; unmatched bases: 11. The CDR3 runs to 20 residues. Germline assignment: CDR1 SGDLS and CDR2 YYNGEE. The CDR3 DNA reads TGTGCCAGCAGCGTAGACCTCCGAGGACTAGCGGGACCTAGCACAGATACGCAGTATTTT. As protein: CASSVDLRGLAGPSTDTQYF.

The count of this clone is one. The chain has TRBV4-1 and TRBJ2-3; D is ambiguous. The V end was cut by 3 bases, the J end by 5 bases, with 12 bases between. This CDR3 region has 14 residues. Per germline, CDR1 MGHRA and CDR2 YSYEKL. The CDR3 DNA reads TGCGCCAGCAGCCAGGGTACAGCTAAAGATACGCAGTATTTT. Its protein product is CASSQGTAKDTQYF.

This chain uses TRBV9 with TRBJ2-7; D gene unclear. Germline V gene lookup returns CDR1 SGDLS and CDR2 YYNGEE. The CDR3 spans 11 residues. V was pared by 4 bases and J by 4 bases, with 6 bases between. CDR3 loop: CASSSHYEQYF. In DNA, the CDR3 is TGTGCCAGCAGCTCCCATTACGAGCAGTACTTC.

The chain recombines TRBV19 with TRBJ1-3; 7 bases line up with TRBD1. Germline V gene sequence: CDR1 LNHDA, CDR2 SQIVND (reference sequence). This CDR3 has 17 residues. The V gene end was trimmed by 5 bases and the J gene end by 0 bases; junction bases not matched to a gene: 10. The CDR3 loop is CASSGNEGQFSGNTIYF. CDR3 DNA: TGTGCCAGTAGTGGAAACGAGGGACAGTTCTCTGGAAACACCATATATTTT. The variable domain in full, completed from reference TRBV19 and TRBJ1-3, reads DGGITQSPKYLFRKEGQNVTLSCEQNLNHDAMYWYRQDPGQGLRLIYYSQIVNDFQKGDIAEGYSVSREKKESFPLTVTSAQKNPTAFYLCASSGNEGQFSGNTIYFGEGSWLTVV.

In DNA, the CDR3 is TGTGCCAGCAGACGACAGGAAAAACTGTTTTTT. Translating gives CASRRQEKLFF. The chain employs TRBV12-3 or TRBV12-4 and TRBJ1-4, with TRBD1 as a possible D gene (5 bases). Trimming removed 6 bases from V and 8 bases from J, with 7 bases in between. The CDR3 covers 11 residues.

J is TRBJ2-7 and V is TRBV11-3; 12 bases match TRBD2. The germline CDR1 and CDR2 sequences are SGHNT and YENEEA. Unmatched junction bases numbered 6, after V lost 0 bases and J lost 3 bases. The length of the CDR3 is 17 residues. Written as DNA, the CDR3 is TGTGCCAGCAGCTTAGATCCCCAACTAGCGGGGGGCTACGAGCAGTACTTC. Protein: CASSLDPQLAGGYEQYF.

The V gene is TRBV27, the J gene TRBJ1-4, with D maybe TRBD1 (5 bases). Germline lookup yields CDR1 MNHEY and CDR2 SMNVEV (reference sequence). Trimming took off 5 bases at V and 8 bases at J, with 18 bases between the two ends. The length of the CDR3 is 15 residues. CDR3 region: CASSPGTLVGEKLFF. CDR3 sequence (DNA): TGTGCCAGCAGTCCAGGGACTCTTGTAGGCGAAAAACTGTTTTTT.

V gene TRBV4-3 combines with J gene TRBJ2-1, with TRBD2 matching over 10 bases. With V trimmed by 0 bases and J by 0 bases, 11 bases remained unmatched. Germline V gene data show CDR1 as LGHNA and CDR2 as YSLEER. The CDR3 extends over 20 amino acids. The CDR3 protein is CASSQDLFSGRSGSYNEQFF. CDR3 in DNA: TGCGCCAGCAGCCAAGATCTGTTTAGCGGGAGGTCGGGCTCCTACAATGAGCAGTTCTTC.

A single count supports this clone. The rearrangement uses TRBV5-4 and TRBJ2-3, with unresolved D. V lost 1 base, J lost 1 base, and 10 bases lay in between. The CDR3 consists of 15 residues. The germline V gene encodes CDR1 SGHNT and CDR2 YYREEE (reference sequence). The CDR3 DNA follows: TGTGCCAGCAGCTTGCCACTACTTGGCACAGATACGCAGTATTTT. This translates into CASSLPLLGTDTQYF.

The gene calls are TRBV11-2 and TRBJ1-6, with D hard to call. V lost 7 bases and J 4 bases, leaving 8 bases between the germline ends. The germline V gene has CDR1 SGHAT and CDR2 FQNNGV. The CDR3 length is 13 residues. The CDR3 loop is CASTPGYNSPLHF. DNA for the CDR3: TGTGCCAGCACCCCAGGTTATAATTCACCCCTCCACTTT.

The chain is built from TRBV11-3 and TRBJ2-5; 13 bases fit TRBD2. Losses at the gene ends were 5 bases for V and 7 bases for J; bases not matched to a gene: 7. Germline V gene lookup returns CDR1 SGHNT and CDR2 YENEEA. The CDR3 runs to 15 residues. The chain's CDR3 is CASSTSGRALGTQYF. The CDR3 nucleotides are TGTGCCAGCAGCACTAGCGGGAGGGCCCTCGGGACCCAGTACTTC.